This record covers a single TCR beta chain. The data were obtained in a study of blood T cell repertoires in COVID-19. Study-level background: The analysed material was cDNA or gDNA that came from T cells, B-cell-depleted T cells, or PBMCs.

The CDR3 is 13 residues long. The germline CDR1 and CDR2 sequences are MNHEY and SVGAGI. Losses at the gene ends were 6 bases for V and 6 bases for J; bases not matched to a gene: 5. Profiled with immunoSEQ multiplex PCR; TCRdb holds only in-frame clones, not every one. This sample carries 160,000 or so clones, roughly 80% of them seen once, and the ten largest clones take approximately 3%. Sequenced sample: PBMCs or T cells enriched from blood (not recorded which). The TCR originated in a woman aged 60-70 years who had recovered from COVID-19. This sequence joins TRBV6-5 and TRBJ1-5; 7 nucleotides line up with TRBD1. DNA of the CDR3: TGTGCCAGCAGCCGAGACAGGGCTCAGCCCCAGCATTTT. This encodes CASSRDRAQPQHF.